A single sample gave rise to the 25 T cell receptor beta chains below, sequenced in a study of T cells in Graves' hyperthyroidism and ophthalmopathy. Template material for amplifying TCR beta CDR3 regions consisted of RNA transcripts. Initially, a first-round RT-PCR of the TCR CDR3 employed the HTBI primer set. Via MiXCR, TCRdb re-called the multiplex PCR reads, giving one row per CDR3 protein. This sample has about 290,000 distinct CDR3 sequences; approximately 18% occur once, and the top ten carry just under 40%. Sequencing was done on a sample of blood. The receptors stem from a man between 50 and 59 years old with Graves' ophthalmopathy.

This clonotype was counted only a few times. Here the CDR3 reads CSASRSFQETQYF. Written as DNA, the CDR3 is TGCAGTGCTAGTAGAAGCTTCCAAGAGACCCAGTACTTC. The V and J genes are TRBV20-1 and TRBJ2-5, with D unclear. This CDR3 spans 13 amino acids. V was pared by 3 bases and J by 1 base, with 9 bases between. Germline V gene sequence: CDR1 DFQATT, CDR2 SNEGSKA (reference sequence).

The DNA of the CDR3 is TGTGCCAGCAGCAGGAGTGAAGAAAAACTGTTTTTT. It translates to CASSRSEEKLFF. The chain carries TRBV28 and TRBJ1-4; D uncertain. Per germline, CDR1 MDHEN and CDR2 SYDVKM. This CDR3 spans 12 amino acids. V was cut by 6 bases and J by 8 bases, with 10 bases left in between.

There are a few counts of this clonotype. The chain is built from TRBV25-1 and TRBJ2-7; the match to TRBD1 covers 9 bases. Germline CDR1 reads MGHDK; CDR2 reads SYGVNS. The V gene end was trimmed by 5 bases and the J gene end by 5 bases; junction bases not matched to a gene: 7. The CDR3 sequence is 14 residues long. The CDR3 DNA reads TGTGCCAGCAGTTACCGGGACAGGGAGAACGAGCAGTACTTC. Translating gives CASSYRDRENEQYF.

This clonotype was found many times. The chain links TRBV3-1 to TRBJ2-7; no clear D gene. This CDR3 comprises 12 residues. Germline CDR1 is LGHDT and CDR2 is YNNKEL (reference sequence). Trimming removed 4 bases at V and 1 base at J, with 5 bases between. The CDR3, as DNA: TGTGCCAGCAGCCGTGGTTCCTACGAGCAGTACTTC. It yields the protein CASSRGSYEQYF.

This clonotype was detected only a few times. This sequence joins TRBV6-1 and TRBJ1-4; D is undetermined. The germline V gene has CDR1 MNHNS and CDR2 SASEGT. The length of the CDR3 is 17 residues. Trimming left V 0 bases short and J 7 bases short, with 18 bases between. The CDR3 DNA reads as TGTGCCAGCAGTGAAGCGGTAAAGGCCCTAGGAGGTGAAAAACTGTTTTTT. Amino acids: CASSEAVKALGGEKLFF.

In its sample, this clonotype was seen a few times. V and J are TRBV12-3 or TRBV12-4 and TRBJ2-7; D not resolved. Trimming cost V 5 bases and J 5 bases, with 7 bases left between them. The CDR3 runs to 11 residues. CDR3 DNA: TGTGCCAGCAGTCGGAGCCACGAGCAGTACTTC. As protein: CASSRSHEQYF.

This clonotype was picked up many times. This sequence joins TRBV2 and TRBJ2-3, with TRBD2 identical over 9 bases. Germline lookup yields CDR1 SNHLY and CDR2 FYNNEI. With 9 bases clipped from V and 5 bases from J, the junction kept 6 bases outside the gene matches. The CDR3 loop spans 13 amino acids. The CDR3 nucleotides are TGTGCCAGAATAGCGGGAGAAGGAGATACGCAGTATTTT. Protein product: CARIAGEGDTQYF.

This clonotype showed up many times. The rearrangement uses TRBV5-1 and TRBJ2-7; 7 bases align to TRBD2. V lost 4 bases, J lost 4 bases, and 14 bases stayed unmatched. The CDR3 contains 16 residues. Germline-derived CDR1 and CDR2 are SGHRS and YFSETQ. The CDR3 DNA reads TGCGCCAGCAGCCCCTCGGGGAGGGCATCCTCTTACGAGCAGTACTTC. Its protein product is CASSPSGRASSYEQYF.

This clonotype was recorded many times. The V gene is TRBV27, the J gene TRBJ2-2; TRBD2 matches 7 bases. With V trimmed by 6 bases and J by 7 bases, 11 bases remained unmatched. The V gene's germline CDR1 is MNHEY and CDR2 SMNVEV (reference sequence). This CDR3 is 15 amino acids long. CDR3 DNA: TGTGCCAGCAGAAACGGGAGGTCTGTGGGCGGGGAGCTGTTTTTT. It encodes CASRNGRSVGGELFF.

This clonotype came up a few times. This sequence joins TRBV12-3 or TRBV12-4 and TRBJ2-1; D is unresolved. V lost 4 bases and J lost 1, with 11 bases in between. There are 15 residues in the CDR3. CDR3 nucleotide sequence: TGTGCCAGCAGTTCCGCAAGGGATTCCTACAATGAGCAGTTCTTC. This encodes CASSSARDSYNEQFF.

This clonotype was observed a handful of times. The genes are TRBV14 and TRBJ2-7; perhaps TRBD1 as D (6 bases). The germline CDR1 and CDR2 sequences are SGHDN and FVKESK. CDR3 length: 13 amino acids. V was clipped by 2 bases and J by 4 bases, with 9 bases between them. The CDR3 sequence: CASSQPGQYEQYF. CDR3 coding DNA: TGTGCCAGCAGCCAACCGGGACAATACGAGCAGTACTTC.

This clonotype was seen a handful of times. The rearrangement links TRBV20-1 to TRBJ2-7; 8 nucleotides match TRBD2. The CDR3 is 13 amino acids. Germline values: CDR1 DFQATT, CDR2 SNEGSKA (reference sequence). The J segment lost 7 bases and the V segment lost 3 bases, leaving 8 bases of the junction unmatched. The CDR3 bases are TGCAGTGCTAGCCAGCGGGGGTTTGGTGAGCAGTACTTC. It codes for CSASQRGFGEQYF.

Ten or more counts support this clonotype. The chain recombines TRBV3-1 with TRBJ1-4; tentative D call: TRBD1 (6 bases). CDR3 length: 13 amino acids. Looked up from germline, CDR1 is LGHDT and CDR2 is YNNKEL (reference sequence). The germline V and J ends were trimmed by 8 bases and 4 bases, with 11 bases remaining between them. The CDR3: CASRAGVNEKLFF. DNA of the CDR3: TGTGCCAGCCGAGCAGGGGTTAATGAAAAACTGTTTTTT. Complete variable domain (other parts from reference TRBV3-1 and TRBJ1-4): DTAVSQTPKYLVTQMGNDKSIKCEQNLGHDTMYWYKQDSKKFLKIMFSYNNKELIINETVPNRFSPKSPDKAHLNLHINSLELGDSAVYFCASRAGVNEKLFFGSGTQLSVL.

This clonotype was detected ten times or more. CDR3 DNA sequence: TGTGCCAGCAGTGAACTGAGGGGGCAACTAAATACAGATACGCAGTATTTT. Protein product: CASSELRGQLNTDTQYF. This chain joins TRBV2 and TRBJ2-3; 7 bases fit TRBD1. The V gene's germline CDR1 is SNHLY and CDR2 FYNNEI. The CDR3 is made up of 17 amino acids. The V and J ends lost 2 bases and 3 bases, in that order; junction bases with no gene match: 11.

This clonotype appeared many times. The chain employs TRBV5-1 and TRBJ2-5; 9 positions agree with TRBD2. The CDR3 is 15 amino acids. Germline lookup yields CDR1 SGHRS and CDR2 YFSETQ. The V segment lost 1 base and the J segment 5 bases; nucleotides outside the gene matches: 6. CDR3 residues: CASSLSIAGVETQYF. CDR3 bases: TGCGCCAGCAGCTTGTCGATAGCGGGGGTGGAGACCCAGTACTTC. The full variable domain, with the rest looked up from reference TRBV5-1 and TRBJ2-5, is KAGVTQTPRYLIKTRGQQVTLSCSPISGHRSVSWYQQTPGQGLQFLFEYFSETQRNKGNFPGRFSGRQFSNSRSEMNVSTLELGDSALYLCASSLSIAGVETQYFGPGTRLLVL.

This clonotype was seen a handful of times. This chain uses TRBV19 with TRBJ1-5, with D unclear. This CDR3 is built from 14 residues. The germline V and J ends were trimmed by 6 bases and 1 base, with 10 bases remaining between them. Looked up from germline, CDR1 is LNHDA and CDR2 is SQIVND (reference sequence). The CDR3 is CASRLTSSNQPQHF. In DNA, the CDR3 is TGTGCCAGTAGACTAACCTCAAGCAATCAGCCCCAGCATTTT.

The chain recombines TRBV28 with TRBJ1-5; the D is unclear. Germline V CDR1 and CDR2: MDHEN, SYDVKM. The ends were cut back, 5 bases at V and 0 bases at J, with 8 bases in the middle. CDR3 length: 14 amino acids. As DNA, the CDR3 is TGTGCCAGCAGTATGGGTTTTAGCAATCAGCCCCAGCATTTT. This codes for CASSMGFSNQPQHF.

Ten or more counts support this clonotype. This chain uses TRBV20-1 with TRBJ1-2, with D possibly being TRBD1 (6 bases). Germline V gene sequence: CDR1 DFQATT, CDR2 SNEGSKA (reference sequence). The ends were cut back, 1 base at V and 0 bases at J, with 12 bases in the middle. The CDR3 runs to 15 residues. The CDR3 DNA reads TGCAGTGCTAGAGGGGGGCAGGGGCCTAACTATGGCTACACCTTC. It specifies CSARGGQGPNYGYTF.

This sequence joins TRBV27 and TRBJ2-1; D is possibly TRBD1 or TRBD2 (5 bases each). Trimming pared 6 bases from V and 1 base from J, leaving 13 bases between. The CDR3 loop spans 15 amino acids. The germline gives CDR1 MNHEY, CDR2 SMNVEV (reference sequence). DNA for the CDR3: TGTGCCAGCAGCCTACCGGGACGGTCCTACAATGAGCAGTTCTTC. Its translation: CASSLPGRSYNEQFF.

This clonotype was observed at least ten times. The chain has TRBV6-2 or TRBV6-3 and TRBJ1-1, with D perhaps TRBD1 (6 bases). The CDR3 has 14 amino acids. Germline V lookup: CDR1 MNHEY, CDR2 SVGEGT. Trimming removed 7 bases at V and 1 base at J, with 13 bases between. CDR3 nucleotides: TGTGCCAGCAATCCGACAGGCAAGAACACTGAAGCTTTCTTT. Translation gives CASNPTGKNTEAFF.

The V call is TRBV29-1, the J call TRBJ2-7; TRBD1 agrees at 8 bases. Unmatched junction bases numbered 9, after V lost 4 bases and J lost 7 bases. Germline loops: CDR1 SQVTM, CDR2 ANQGSEA. This CDR3 region has 13 residues. CDR3 in DNA: TGCAGCGTTGCGGGACAGGCTGCATGGGAGCAGTACTTC. This codes for CSVAGQAAWEQYF.

The CDR3 here is CASSFIGPTFDEDIQYF. The CDR3 nucleotides read TGTGCCAGCAGCTTCATCGGGCCGACGTTTGACGAAGACATTCAGTACTTC. The chain links TRBV5-5 to TRBJ2-4; D unresolved. V was cut by 2 bases and J by 8 bases, with 23 bases left in between. Germline CDR1 reads SGHKS; CDR2 reads YYEKEE (reference sequence). This CDR3 comprises 17 residues.

The chain carries TRBV30 and TRBJ1-4; possibly TRBD1 for D (6 bases). The CDR3 contains 13 residues. V dropped 3 bases and J dropped 8 bases, with 13 bases sitting between them. CDR1 GTSNPN and CDR2 SVGIG come from the germline V gene (reference sequence). The CDR3 DNA follows: TGTGCCTGGAGGAGGGGGAGTGTCGAAAAACTGTTTTTT. The encoded protein is CAWRRGSVEKLFF.

This clonotype was seen many times. CDR3 amino acids: CASSLGGRGMDEQFF. As DNA, the CDR3 is TGTGCCAGCAGCTTAGGTGGCAGGGGGATGGATGAGCAGTTCTTC. J is TRBJ2-1 and V is TRBV11-2, with 7 bases matching TRBD1. Germline V gene sequence: CDR1 SGHAT, CDR2 FQNNGV. V shed 1 base, J shed 8 bases, and the junction held 8 bases outside the gene matches. This CDR3 has 15 amino acids.

This clonotype was picked up a small number of times. The chain employs TRBV5-1 and TRBJ2-7; 9 bases are shared with TRBD1. The germline CDR1 and CDR2 sequences are SGHRS and YFSETQ. CDR3 length: 16 residues. V was pared by 1 base and J by 2 bases, with 7 bases of the junction left unmatched. The CDR3 spells CASSLWGQGHPYEQYF. In nucleotides, the CDR3 is TGCGCCAGCAGCTTGTGGGGACAGGGTCACCCCTACGAGCAGTACTTC.